The entry that follows covers one T cell receptor (beta chain) sequence. The data are from a study of shared clonotypes between healthy human individuals. Data came from immunoSEQ multiplex PCR; TCRdb stores just in-frame clones and leaves some out. The table has around 980,000 clones, roughly 74% seen once; the top ten hold 0.55% to 0.7%. V dropped 8 bases and J dropped 0; count of bases not matched to a gene: 12. There are 17 residues in the CDR3. CDR1 and CDR2 from the germline V gene are MDHEN and SYDVKM. This clonotype was obtained from a young man in good health. Some clones in this sample may be carry-over from other donors' samples. V is TRBV28 and J is TRBJ2-3, with 9 bases fitting TRBD2. Source material: memory CD4+ T cells from PBMCs. Documented subset: CD45RA-negative fraction. The DNA of the CDR3 is TGTGCCAGCCCTCCTTCCGCGGGAGGGCTTAGCACAGATACGCAGTATTTT. Translation gives CASPPSAGGLSTDTQYF.